This entry concerns a single TCR beta chain. This clone was seen once. Its antigen remains unidentified. No qualities accompany the bases; no much larger clone lies one base away. The collaborating institutions used their own protocols to collect whole blood in K2EDTA tubes. For TCRbeta analysis, collaborators shipped samples in one of three forms: frozen whole blood, isolated PBMCs, or DNA extracted from either of those sample types. The data derive from a study of blood T cell repertoires in COVID-19 (dated by TCRdb to 2020 to 2021). Context from the whole study: The collaborator samples originated in the United States, Italy and Spain and spanned the acute and convalescent phases of COVID-19. The prospective study material was composed of cDNA or gDNA derived from T cells, B-cell-depleted T cells, or PBMCs. Subjects who had been exposed to COVID-19, were actively infected with it, or had recovered from it provided the deeply sampled blood TCRbeta repertoires that made up the dataset. A freely available public database, intended as a resource for researchers studying the immune response to SARS-CoV-2, is where the repertoires were released. Samples came from the ongoing ImmuneRACE study (first 160 participants) plus 1,254 subjects from 6 global collaborators. Sample metadata almost always included a de-identified subject ID, COVID-19 status, age in years and sex. Where available, HLA class I and class II types were taken from metadata supplied by the sample provider and were not determined by assay-based typing.

TCRbeta CDR3 regions were amplified from genomic DNA by means of the immunoSEQ Assay, a bias-controlled multiplex PCR. The paper's processing steps were these. The number of nucleated cells in each sample was estimated by amplification of reference gene primers within the assay. Sequence reads were collapsed and filtered to measure the absolute abundance of every unique TCRbeta CDR3 rearrangement. For each sample, productive Simpson clonality was calculated as the square root of Simpson's diversity index over productive rearrangements. TCRdb took this table from immuneACCESS and kept in-frame rearrangements with V and J called. Such tables lack part of the clones; where checked against another copy, unresolved V genes explain under half of the gap, and the rest is unexplained. Clone size and the V and J calls come from that table; the DNA yielded D and trimming. A total of approximately 140,000 clones appear in this sample, approximately 90% of them only once. The ten largest clones represent 18% of the sample.

Trimming costs V 0 bases and J 2 bases, and their ends lie 11 bases apart. CDR1 and CDR2, looked up from the germline V gene, are SGHRS and YFSETQ. Including cysteine and phenylalanine, the CDR3 has 15 amino acids. The only DNA kept is the CDR3, 45 bases in frame from the first base. Summary of the overall study and its limitations: The quantity of clinical and demographic metadata differed by source and by participant and was supplied without curation.

The chain is assembled from TRBV5-1 and TRBJ1-1, and TRBD1 may be the D gene, going by 5 matching bases. The receptor was isolated from a man in his fifties with active or convalescent COVID-19. What was sequenced was peripheral blood. The DNA is as follows: TGCGCCAGCAGCTTGGATAGCAGGGCCAACACTGAAGCTTTCTTT. It translates to CASSLDSRANTEAFF. The CDR3 plus the reference TRBV5-1 and TRBJ1-1 genes for the other parts give the full variable domain: KAGVTQTPRYLIKTRGQQVTLSCSPISGHRSVSWYQQTPGQGLQFLFEYFSETQRNKGNFPGRFSGRQFSNSRSEMNVSTLELGDSALYLCASSLDSRANTEAFFGQGTRLTVV.